Listed below are T cell receptor beta chains from one sample, sequenced in a study of control samples from healthy donors and cancer patients. Sequencing used immunoSEQ multiplex PCR; TCRdb keeps in-frame clones, though not all of them. The top ten hold 9.5% to 13% of the sample, which has about 80,000 clones, 75% to 85% seen once. The sample consisted of PBMCs. These receptors were taken from a man aged 60 to 69 with head and neck cancer. Both conserved end residues are part of each CDR3. Fields, in order: J gene, V gene, clone size, D gene, CDR3 DNA, CDR3 protein. A D gene is named only where the DNA matches it firmly. The size entry is marked missing in some rows and otherwise reads once, few, many or a size class.

>TRBJ2-1|TRBV5-4|once|TRBD2
TGTGCCAGCAGCTCGCTAGCGGGAGTGGTCAATGAGCAGTTCTTC
CASSSLAGVVNEQFF
>TRBJ2-5|TRBV5-1|NA|NA
TGCGCCAGCGCCGACATAGTCCAAGAGACCCAGTACTTC
CASADIVQETQYF
>TRBJ2-3|TRBV6-5|NA|TRBD1
TGTGCCAGCAGCGGACAGGGACGGGTCACAGATACGCAGTATTTT
CASSGQGRVTDTQYF
>TRBJ2-6|TRBV6-5|NA|NA
TGTGCCAGCAGTCTCAGGGTCTCTGGGGCCAACGTCCTGACTTTC
CASSLRVSGANVLTF
>TRBJ2-7|TRBV14|once|TRBD1
TGTGCCAGCAGCACCTCAGGGGGCCGCTACGAGCAGTACTTC
CASSTSGGRYEQYF
>TRBJ1-1|TRBV6-1|NA|NA
TGTGCCAGCAGTGAACCTCATCTTTCCAGCACTGAAGCTTTCTTT
CASSEPHLSSTEAFF
>TRBJ1-3|TRBV5-1|NA|NA
TGCGCCAGCAGCTTGGACGGGATGGCGAGAAACACCATATATTTT
CASSLDGMARNTIYF
>TRBJ2-6|TRBV28|NA|NA
TGTGCCAGCAGCCCTAGGACATGGCGTTCTGGGGCCAACGTCCTGACTTTC
CASSPRTWRSGANVLTF
>TRBJ1-2|TRBV2|NA|TRBD1
TGTGCCAGGGTACAGGGGAGGAAGACTAAGGGCTACACCTTC
CARVQGRKTKGYTF
>TRBJ1-2|TRBV7-2|NA|NA
TGTGCCAGCAGCTTAAGTGACAGAAACTATGGCTACACCTTC
CASSLSDRNYGYTF